This entry lists 26 T cell receptor beta chains sequenced from one sample in a study of cytomegalovirus exposure and HLA in healthy donors. Use of 60 Vbeta and 13 Jbeta primers characterized the PCR. Clones were sequenced by immunoSEQ multiplex PCR, and TCRdb holds only the in-frame ones, with some missing. The table records some 190,000 clones, around 87% of them present only once. The sequencing sample was made of PBMCs. These receptor sequences come from a man aged 30 to 45 in good health and CMV-seronegative.

The chain carries TRBV28 and TRBJ2-2, with 9 bases lining up with TRBD1. The CDR3 runs to 15 residues. Germline lookup yields CDR1 MDHEN and CDR2 SYDVKM. After removal of 6 bases from V and 2 bases from J, the junction contained 4 bases not matched to a gene. CDR3 in amino acids: CASSRTGVNTGELFF. The CDR3 DNA is TGTGCCAGCAGCAGGACAGGGGTAAACACCGGGGAGCTGTTTTTT.

This clone was recorded only once. The J gene is TRBJ1-3, the V gene TRBV18; weak D call: TRBD1 (6 bases). The CDR3 extends over 17 amino acids. V was cut by 3 bases and J by 0 bases, with 15 bases left in between. Germline V gene sequence: CDR1 KGHSH, CDR2 LQKENI. The CDR3 DNA follows: TGTGCCAGCTCACCGGACATTAGGACAGTCTCTGGAAACACCATATATTTT. Protein sequence: CASSPDIRTVSGNTIYF.

The chain joins TRBV28 to TRBJ2-2, with 7 bases lining up with TRBD2. Germline V gene sequence: CDR1 MDHEN, CDR2 SYDVKM. V shed 6 bases and J 2 bases; nucleotides not matched to a gene: 6. The CDR3 runs to 15 residues. The DNA for the CDR3 is TGTGCCAGCAGGCGGGAGAGGGATAACACCGGGGAGCTGTTTTTT. This encodes CASRRERDNTGELFF. Using reference TRBV28 and TRBJ2-2 for the parts outside the CDR3, the full variable domain is DVKVTQSSRYLVKRTGEKVFLECVQDMDHENMFWYRQDPGLGLRLIYFSYDVKMKEKGDIPEGYSVSREKKERFSLILESASTNQTSMYLCASRRERDNTGELFFGEGSRLTVL.

V and J are TRBV19 and TRBJ2-7; tentative D call: TRBD1 (6 bases). Trimming cost V 1 base and J 0 bases, with 13 bases left between them. Germline V gene lookup returns CDR1 LNHDA and CDR2 SQIVND (reference sequence). The CDR3 covers 16 residues. CDR3: CASSIGGQWGSYEQYF. The CDR3 DNA is TGTGCCAGTAGTATAGGAGGACAGTGGGGCTCCTACGAGCAGTACTTC.

The rearrangement links TRBV4-3 to TRBJ1-1; D not certain. Germline lookup yields CDR1 LGHNA and CDR2 YSLEER. V lost 0 bases and J 3 bases, leaving 11 bases between the germline ends. This CDR3 has 15 amino acids. The CDR3 region has the DNA TGCGCCAGCAGCCAAGATCTTCGGGGTGACACTGAAGCTTTCTTT. It translates to CASSQDLRGDTEAFF.

CDR3 sequence reads: CASRMTSSPQYF. Here the CDR3 DNA reads TGTGCCAGCAGAATGACTAGTAGTCCGCAGTATTTT. The chain carries TRBV28 and TRBJ2-3, with a possible D match to TRBD2 (6 bases). This CDR3 is built from 12 residues. Germline V gene data show CDR1 as MDHEN and CDR2 as SYDVKM. Trimming removed 6 bases from V and 10 bases from J, with 14 bases in between.

The chain links TRBV5-4 to TRBJ1-2; 7 bases match TRBD1. This CDR3 has 16 amino acids. The germline V gene has CDR1 SGHNT and CDR2 YYREEE (reference sequence). The trim removed 2 bases at V and 3 bases at J, leaving 10 bases unmatched. CDR3: CASSFPGQILDYGYTF. In nucleotides, the CDR3 is TGTGCCAGCAGCTTCCCGGGACAGATTTTGGACTATGGCTACACCTTC.

The J gene is TRBJ1-3, the V gene TRBV5-1; 7 nucleotides agree with TRBD1. The V gene end was trimmed by 4 bases and the J gene end by 0 bases; junction bases not matched to a gene: 10. There are 17 residues in the CDR3. The germline CDR1 and CDR2 sequences are SGHRS and YFSETQ. The CDR3 DNA sequence: TGCGCCAGCAGCGAGGCCTCCGGGACAGTCTCTGGAAACACCATATATTTT. It specifies CASSEASGTVSGNTIYF.

This rearrangement joins TRBV6-6 to TRBJ2-2, with D tentatively TRBD1 (6 bases). V was shortened by 0 bases and J by 3 bases, with 11 bases between the two germline ends. Germline V lookup: CDR1 MNHNY, CDR2 SVGAGI (reference sequence). This CDR3 comprises 16 residues. CDR3 sequence reads: CASSYSGAGDTGELFF. In DNA form, the CDR3 reads TGTGCCAGCAGTTACTCGGGGGCAGGAGACACCGGGGAGCTGTTTTTT.

The chain is built from TRBV11-3 and TRBJ2-2; TRBD2 aligns across 11 bases. The ends lost 4 bases at V and 5 bases at J; junction bases unmatched: 3. Germline loops: CDR1 SGHNT, CDR2 YENEEA. CDR3 size: 15 residues. CDR3: CASSSLAGGTGELFF. The CDR3 DNA reads TGTGCCAGCAGCTCCTTAGCGGGGGGGACCGGGGAGCTGTTTTTT.

The gene calls are TRBV19 and TRBJ2-1; 9 bases line up with TRBD2. This CDR3 has 14 amino acids. The germline gives CDR1 LNHDA, CDR2 SQIVND (reference sequence). The V gene end was trimmed by 1 base and the J gene end by 8 bases; junction bases not matched to a gene: 3. CDR3 coding DNA: TGTGCCAGTAGTATAGGCGGGAGGGCCTATGAGCAGTTCTTC. It encodes CASSIGGRAYEQFF.

The chain is built from TRBV7-2 and TRBJ1-5; 10 nucleotides align to TRBD1. The V gene end was trimmed by 1 base and the J gene end by 9 bases; junction bases not matched to a gene: 6. The CDR3 covers 15 residues. Germline V gene lookup returns CDR1 SGHTA and CDR2 FQGNSA. CDR3 sequence: CASSLGDRGVGPQHF. As DNA, the CDR3 is TGTGCCAGCAGCTTAGGGGACAGGGGCGTTGGGCCCCAGCATTTT.

This clone was detected only once. This chain joins TRBV23-1 and TRBJ1-5, with D possibly TRBD1 on 6 matching bases. TRBV23-1 is an ORF for which the function is uncertain. Trimming took off 3 bases at V and 0 bases at J, with 12 bases between the two ends. CDR3 size: 16 residues. CDR3 in DNA: TGCGCCAGCAGTCACCCCGGGACATATAGCAATCAGCCCCAGCATTTT. Residues: CASSHPGTYSNQPQHF.

The rearrangement links TRBV5-4 to TRBJ2-1; tentatively, D is TRBD1 (6 bases). Trimming cost V 2 bases and J 4 bases, with 13 bases left between them. The CDR3 length is 15 residues. Per germline, CDR1 SGHNT and CDR2 YYREEE (reference sequence). CDR3 in amino acids: CASSLSQGQYNEQFF. CDR3 nucleotides: TGTGCCAGCAGCTTATCCCAGGGGCAATACAATGAGCAGTTCTTC.

The rearrangement joins TRBV5-4 to TRBJ2-5; 16 nucleotides match TRBD2. V was clipped by 4 bases and J by 4 bases; unmatched bases: 4. Germline CDR1 is SGHNT and CDR2 is YYREEE (reference sequence). The CDR3 loop spans 16 amino acids. The CDR3 DNA is TGTGCCAGCAGCCAGGGACTAGCGGGGGGGACAGAGACCCAGTACTTC. Residues: CASSQGLAGGTETQYF. Full variable domain (rest looked up from reference TRBV5-4 and TRBJ2-5): ETGVTQSPTHLIKTRGQQVTLRCSSQSGHNTVSWYQQALGQGPQFIFQYYREEENGRGNFPPRFSGLQFPNYSSELNVNALELDDSALYLCASSQGLAGGTETQYFGPGTRLLVL.

This clone was seen just once. Relative to the germline gene, one junction end is altered; a read error may explain this. The rearrangement joins TRBV29-1 to TRBJ2-7; D call uncertain. This CDR3 has 12 residues. Germline loops: CDR1 SQVTM, CDR2 ANQGSEA. The CDR3 DNA follows: TGCAGCGTTGAAGATACTGGGCCGCCACAGCTCTTC. Translating gives CSVEDTGPPQLF.

Concerning this clone: At one end, the junction sequence differs from germline, possibly due to a read error. This sequence joins TRBV7-9 and TRBJ2-7; 7 bases are a match to TRBD2. Germline V lookup: CDR1 SEHNR, CDR2 FQNEAQ (reference sequence). This CDR3 is 18 amino acids long. The CDR3 DNA is TGTTCCAGCAGCTTAGACCAGCCCGAGGCGGGAGCGAGGAACGAGCAGTACTTC. Amino acid sequence: CSSSLDQPEAGARNEQYF. Full variable domain (missing parts from reference TRBV7-9 and TRBJ2-7): DTGVSQNPRHKITKRGQNVTFRCDPISEHNRLYWYRQTLGQGPEFLTYFQNEAQLEKSRLLSDRFSAERPKGSFSTLEIQRTEQGDSAMYLCSSSLDQPEAGARNEQYFGPGTRLTVT.

This clone was counted only a few times. This sequence joins TRBV15 and TRBJ1-3, with D possibly being TRBD1 (6 bases). V lost 0 bases and J lost 2, with 29 bases in between. This CDR3 region has 22 residues. From germline, CDR1 is LNHNV and CDR2 YYDKDF (reference sequence). The CDR3 protein is CATSRETYLSTGSAAPGNTIYF. CDR3 DNA sequence: TGTGCCACCAGCAGAGAGACCTATTTGTCGACAGGCTCAGCTGCGCCTGGAAACACCATATATTTT. Combining the CDR3 with reference TRBV15 and TRBJ1-3 gives the whole variable domain DAMVIQNPRYQVTQFGKPVTLSCSQTLNHNVMYWYQQKSSQAPKLLFHYYDKDFNNEADTPDNFQSRRPNTSFCFLDIRSPGLGDTAMYLCATSRETYLSTGSAAPGNTIYFGEGSWLTVV.

This clone was observed once. The chain has TRBV27 and TRBJ2-2; TRBD1 matches 8 bases. CDR1 is MNHEY and CDR2 is SMNVEV in the germline V gene (reference sequence). The CDR3 consists of 18 residues. V gave up 3 bases and J gave up 0 bases; unmatched junction bases: 9. DNA for the CDR3: TGTGCCAGCAGTTTCCGTCAGGGGGCCTCTACGAACACCGGGGAGCTGTTTTTT. This codes for CASSFRQGASTNTGELFF.

V usage is TRBV7-9 and J usage is TRBJ2-3; TRBD1 matches at 8 bases. The CDR3 runs to 15 residues. With 4 bases clipped from V and 8 bases from J, the junction kept 11 bases outside the gene matches. The germline V gene encodes CDR1 SEHNR and CDR2 FQNEAQ (reference sequence). In DNA, the CDR3 is TGTGCCAGCAGCTCCCCTGACAGGGGTGAAGGTACGCAGTATTTT. Translation: CASSSPDRGEGTQYF.

For this clone: Sequence at one end of the junction differs from germline and may be a read error. This chain joins TRBV7-9 and TRBJ1-3, with a weak D call TRBD1 (6 bases). Germline V gene lookup returns CDR1 SEHNR and CDR2 FQNEAQ (reference sequence). This CDR3 contains 14 residues. The CDR3 DNA sequence: TGTTCCAGCAGCTTTACAGGGACAGGAAACACCATATATTTT. This codes for CSSSFTGTGNTIYF.

This chain connects TRBV4-1 to TRBJ1-2; D is possibly TRBD1 (5 bases). The germline CDR1 and CDR2 sequences are MGHRA and YSYEKL. The CDR3 covers 16 residues. Trimming stripped 0 bases from V and 0 bases from J, with 11 bases between. The CDR3 nucleotides are TGCGCCAGCAGCCAAGATGGGGGGGGGACTAACTATGGCTACACCTTC. This translates into CASSQDGGGTNYGYTF.

The gene calls are TRBV19 and TRBJ1-5, with no clear D. The CDR3 consists of 14 residues. CDR1 is LNHDA, CDR2 SQIVND, per germline (reference sequence). Trimming removed 9 bases at V and 7 bases at J, with 19 bases between. The CDR3 DNA reads TGTGCCAGCGCTTTCAGCGGGGATACGCAGCCCCAGCATTTT. As protein: CASAFSGDTQPQHF.

J is TRBJ1-1 and V is TRBV2; D perhaps matches TRBD1 (6 bases). The CDR3 totals 15 residues. V was shortened by 4 bases and J by 4 bases, with 16 bases between the two germline ends. CDR1 is SNHLY and CDR2 is FYNNEI in the germline V gene. The CDR3, as DNA: TGTGCCAGCAGTGCGATACAGGGCAGTTCCACTGAAGCTTTCTTT. This translates into CASSAIQGSSTEAFF.

This clone was detected only once. V usage is TRBV11-2 and J usage is TRBJ1-3; TRBD1 might be the D (5 bases). Germline-derived CDR1 and CDR2 are SGHAT and FQNNGV. V was cut by 0 bases and J by 2 bases, with 5 bases left in between. The CDR3 consists of 14 residues. As DNA, the CDR3 is TGTGCCAGCAGCTTAGACAGGGCTGGAAACACCATATATTTT. Translating it yields CASSLDRAGNTIYF.

This clone was seen a single time. The chain recombines TRBV15 with TRBJ2-5, with a weak D call TRBD2 (7 bases). Per germline, CDR1 LNHNV and CDR2 YYDKDF (reference sequence). This CDR3 region has 14 residues. V dropped 2 bases and J dropped 4 bases, with 11 bases sitting between them. CDR3 nucleotide sequence: TGTGCCACCAGCAGAAGAGGGGGGGTAGAGACCCAGTACTTC. Translated: CATSRRGGVETQYF.